What follows is one T cell receptor (beta chain) and its context. Antigen specificity is unknown. The sample belongs to a study of CD4 T cells in relation to SARS-CoV-2 and coronaviruses. Study-wide findings and caveats: Pre-pandemic and post-infection samples never came from the same donor.

There are 13 residues in the CDR3. Per the germline V gene, CDR1 is SQVTM and CDR2 is ANQGSEA. V was clipped by 2 bases and J by 1 base; unmatched bases: 0. Unexposed donor CD4+ T cells date from about 2011-2018, before the COVID-19 pandemic. After 10 to 11 days of culture, CD4+ T cells were isolated. On days 3 and 7, cultures got half fresh IL-2 medium. Sequencing was performed with immunoSEQ multiplex PCR; in TCRdb, only in-frame clones are kept and a portion is missing. This sample has around 9,800 clones, with around 80% found just once. The chain has TRBV29-1 and TRBJ2-3; TRBD2 matches at 7 bases. The source is a human donor in good health. Sequencing input: CD4+ T cells from PBMCs, cultured in vitro. The CDR3 reads CSVESGGTDTQYF. In nucleotides, the CDR3 is TGCAGCGTTGAAAGCGGGGGCACAGATACGCAGTATTTT.